This is a list of T cell receptor beta chains from one sample in a study of response to subunit inactivated influenza vaccine. TCRdb re-called the RT-PCR reads with MiXCR, one entry per CDR3 protein. The repertoire has 150,000 to 200,000 distinct CDR3 sequences, roughly 12% of them found once; the top ten carry about 29%. This sample also belongs to another study, concerning T cells expressing NK-cell markers.

The input for sequencing was CD8+ T cells sorted from PBMCs, taken 12 days after vaccination. The receptors were sampled from a man aged 50 to 59 who received an inactivated influenza vaccine. Each CDR3 is given with its conserved first and last residue. A D gene is named only where the DNA matches it firmly. Part of the rows lack a size; the others show once, few, many or a class for expanded clones.

v_call	clone_size	d_call	j_call	cdr3_aa	cdr3_nt
TRBV6-1	-	TRBD2	TRBJ2-3	CASSQGGRVPYSTDTQYF	TGTGCCAGCAGCCAGGGAGGGCGGGTGCCTTACAGCACAGATACGCAGTATTTT
TRBV6-1	-	TRBD2	TRBJ2-3	CASSPIGRGDTQYF	TGTGCCAGCAGTCCGATCGGGAGGGGAGATACGCAGTATTTT
TRBV12-3/TRBV12-4	many	-	TRBJ2-7	CASTRGPNEQYF	TGTGCCAGCACACGGGGGCCAAACGAGCAGTACTTC
TRBV9	few	-	TRBJ1-5	CASSAGGASQPQHF	TGTGCCAGCAGTGCTGGAGGGGCGAGTCAGCCCCAGCATTTT
TRBV5-5	-	-	TRBJ2-5	CASSSTDWVQETQYF	TGTGCCAGCAGCTCGACGGACTGGGTACAAGAGACCCAGTACTTC
TRBV7-9	many	TRBD1	TRBJ2-5	CASSHPQGVGETQYF	TGTGCCAGCAGCCACCCACAGGGGGTCGGGGAGACCCAGTACTTC
TRBV2	few	-	TRBJ2-5	CASSEWRRRTQYF	TGTGCCAGCAGTGAATGGCGGCGGCGGACCCAGTACTTC
TRBV7-9	many	-	TRBJ2-1	CASSLGTVEQFF	TGTGCCAGCAGCCTCGGGACTGTTGAGCAGTTCTTC
TRBV2	medium-sized	TRBD2	TRBJ2-1	CACCFGPVGGRIPYNEQFF	TGTGCCTGCTGTTTCGGGCCTGTCGGCGGGAGGATACCCTACAATGAGCAGTTCTTC
TRBV7-8	few	-	TRBJ2-1	CASTPLSSYNEQFF	TGTGCCAGCACCCCGCTTAGCTCCTACAATGAGCAGTTCTTC
TRBV20-1	few	-	TRBJ2-1	CSAGNPFGEVYNEQFF	TGCAGTGCTGGAAACCCCTTTGGGGAAGTCTACAATGAGCAGTTCTTC